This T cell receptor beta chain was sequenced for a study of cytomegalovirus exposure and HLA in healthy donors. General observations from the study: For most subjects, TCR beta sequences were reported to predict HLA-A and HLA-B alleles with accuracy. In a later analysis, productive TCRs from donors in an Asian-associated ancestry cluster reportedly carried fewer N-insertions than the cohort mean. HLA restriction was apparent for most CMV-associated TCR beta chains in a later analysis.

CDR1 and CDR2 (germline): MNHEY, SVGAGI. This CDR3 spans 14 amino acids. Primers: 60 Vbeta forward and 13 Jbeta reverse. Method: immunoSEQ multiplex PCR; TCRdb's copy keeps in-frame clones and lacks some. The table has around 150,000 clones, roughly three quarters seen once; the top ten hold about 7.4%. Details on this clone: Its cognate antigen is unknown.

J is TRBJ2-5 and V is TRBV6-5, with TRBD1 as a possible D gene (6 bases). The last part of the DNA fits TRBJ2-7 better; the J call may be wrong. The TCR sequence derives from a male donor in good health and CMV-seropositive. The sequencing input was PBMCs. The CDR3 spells CASSPDSSAYEQYF. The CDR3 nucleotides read TGTGCCAGCAGTCCGGACAGCTCGGCCTACGAGCAGTACTTC.